The 29 T cell receptor beta chains below were found in one sample sequenced in a study of CD8 T cells in Susac syndrome. Random hexamers served to reverse transcribe about 0.5 to 1 ug RNA. Using its own MiXCR run on the immunoSEQ multiplex PCR reads, TCRdb lists one record per CDR3 protein. The sample holds some 300,000 distinct CDR3 sequences, about 89% seen once. Sequenced material: CD8+ T cells from PBMCs. The receptors originated from a human donor with multiple sclerosis.

The chain recombines TRBV19 with TRBJ2-7; 7 bases match TRBD1. This CDR3 comprises 15 residues. Germline trimming cut 3 bases from V and 5 bases from J; bases unmatched to any gene: 10. The V gene's germline CDR1 is LNHDA and CDR2 SQIVND (reference sequence). CDR3 sequence (DNA): TGTGCCAGTAGTATTTTAGGACAGGATTTTGACGAGCAGTACTTC. Translation gives CASSILGQDFDEQYF.

This chain links TRBV6-2 or TRBV6-3 with TRBJ2-5; the match to TRBD2 covers 15 bases. The CDR3 extends over 19 amino acids. V lost 6 bases and J lost 4; bases outside the gene matches: 15. Per the germline V gene, CDR1 is MNHEY and CDR2 is SVGEGT. The CDR3, as DNA: TGTGCCAGCAGCAACGGACTAGCGGGAGGGCCGATCGAGGCAGAGACCCAGTACTTC. Its translation is CASSNGLAGGPIEAETQYF.

The rearrangement links TRBV30 to TRBJ2-1, with TRBD2 matching over 10 bases. With V trimmed by 3 bases and J by 8 bases, 7 bases remained unmatched. The germline CDR1 and CDR2 sequences are GTSNPN and SVGIG (reference sequence). There are 14 residues in the CDR3. The CDR3 nucleotides read TGTGCCTGGAGACGTCTTAGCGGGGGGCATGAGCAGTTCTTC. Translated, it gives CAWRRLSGGHEQFF.

This clonotype was counted a single time. The rearrangement links TRBV27 to TRBJ2-3, with D possibly TRBD1 on 7 matching bases. Per germline, CDR1 MNHEY and CDR2 SMNVEV (reference sequence). The CDR3 length is 18 residues. Trimming stripped 2 bases from V and 3 bases from J, with 21 bases between. The CDR3 spells CASSLTAGPTGWTDTQYF. The DNA of the CDR3 is TGTGCCAGCAGTTTAACTGCGGGACCGACAGGGTGGACAGATACGCAGTATTTT.

V and J are TRBV27 and TRBJ2-7, with D possibly matching TRBD1 (5 bases). The CDR3 runs 13 residues. CDR1 and CDR2 (germline): MNHEY, SMNVEV (reference sequence). Trimming shortened V by 6 bases and J by 3 bases, and 12 bases separated the two germline ends. CDR3 bases: TGTGCCAGCAGGCAAATGCAGGGCTACGAGCAGTACTTC. Translated, it gives CASRQMQGYEQYF.

The chain recombines TRBV7-9 with TRBJ1-1; D gene unclear. Trimming left V 4 bases short and J 3 bases short, with 15 bases between. Germline lookup yields CDR1 SEHNR and CDR2 FQNEAQ (reference sequence). This CDR3 comprises 15 residues. CDR3: CASSSLFQDDTEAFF. The CDR3 nucleotides are TGTGCCAGCAGCTCCCTCTTCCAGGATGACACTGAAGCTTTCTTT.

The gene calls are TRBV24-1 and TRBJ1-3; a possible D gene is TRBD1 (6 bases). Trimming stripped 6 bases from V and 1 base from J, with 9 bases between. The CDR3 runs 14 residues. Germline loops: CDR1 KGHDR, CDR2 SFDVKD. The CDR3 region is CATSPGTSGNTIYF. The CDR3 nucleotides are TGTGCCACCAGTCCTGGGACATCTGGAAACACCATATATTTT.

V and J are TRBV6-5 and TRBJ1-5; D might be TRBD1 (5 bases). The germline V gene has CDR1 MNHEY and CDR2 SVGAGI. The CDR3 sequence is 16 residues long. Trimming took off 0 bases at V and 2 bases at J, with 11 bases between the two ends. DNA for the CDR3: TGTGCCAGCAGTTACTCTGGCAGGGACGGCAATCAGCCCCAGCATTTT. It codes for CASSYSGRDGNQPQHF.

The rearrangement joins TRBV4-3 to TRBJ2-5, with D unclear. The CDR3 is 15 amino acids. CDR1 and CDR2 from the germline V gene are LGHNA and YSLEER. Between the trimmed V and J ends, which lost 1 base and 1 base, there was a span of 10 bases. The CDR3 region has the DNA TGCGCCAGCAGCCAAGTCGGCAGCTCCCAAGAGACCCAGTACTTC. Its translation is CASSQVGSSQETQYF.

The chain joins TRBV4-2 to TRBJ1-2; 8 nucleotides align to TRBD1. Germline CDR1 is LGHNA and CDR2 is YNFKEQ. Unmatched junction bases numbered 10, after V lost 4 bases and J lost 0 bases. CDR3 length: 17 amino acids. For the CDR3, the DNA is TGTGCCAGCAGCCTCCGACAGGGGCAGTACGCTAACTATGGCTACACCTTC. It specifies CASSLRQGQYANYGYTF.

This clonotype was detected only once. V usage is TRBV20-1 and J usage is TRBJ2-2; 8 nucleotides line up with TRBD1. Germline V gene lookup returns CDR1 DFQATT and CDR2 SNEGSKA (reference sequence). Trimming cost V 6 bases and J 6 bases; bases outside gene matches: 12. This CDR3 comprises 15 residues. CDR3 DNA sequence: TGCAGTGCCCCCGAGCGAACAGGGGGTTCCGGGGAGCTGTTTTTT. The encoded protein is CSAPERTGGSGELFF.

CDR3 protein: CASSLKPGQEINEQFF. DNA for the CDR3: TGTGCCAGCAGCCTGAAACCGGGACAGGAAATCAATGAGCAGTTCTTC. V is TRBV12-1 and J is TRBJ2-1; TRBD1 is taken as the D call from the table, unchecked against the DNA. TRBV12-1 is deemed a pseudogene. CDR3 length: 16 residues.

The chain uses TRBV19 and TRBJ1-2; 8 nucleotides line up with TRBD1. With V trimmed by 9 bases and J by 8 bases, 11 bases remained unmatched. CDR1 and CDR2 (germline): LNHDA, SQIVND (reference sequence). CDR3 length: 13 amino acids. The CDR3 sequence is CASPLPDRVGYTF. Written as DNA, the CDR3 is TGTGCCAGCCCTCTACCGGACAGGGTAGGCTACACCTTC.

The chain is built from TRBV29-1 and TRBJ2-7; no firm D call. CDR3 length: 13 residues. Trimming pared 8 bases from V and 3 bases from J, leaving 17 bases between. CDR1 is SQVTM, CDR2 ANQGSEA, per germline. This CDR3 reads CSLWTESHYEQYF. The DNA for the CDR3 is TGCAGCCTGTGGACGGAAAGCCACTACGAGCAGTACTTC.

The chain employs TRBV27 and TRBJ1-1, with TRBD1 as a possible D gene (5 bases). The ends were cut back, 5 bases at V and 4 bases at J, with 14 bases in the middle. Germline V gene lookup returns CDR1 MNHEY and CDR2 SMNVEV (reference sequence). The length of the CDR3 is 14 residues. CDR3 bases: TGTGCCAGCAGTGAGCGAGGGGCGGTCACTGAAGCTTTCTTT. Encoded protein: CASSERGAVTEAFF.

The CDR3 nucleotides read TGTGCCAGCAGGTATAGCAATCAGCCCCAGCATTTT. Protein: CASRYSNQPQHF. The rearrangement uses TRBV19 and TRBJ1-5; no clear D gene. V was trimmed by 9 bases and J by 0 bases, leaving 6 bases between them. The CDR3 extends over 12 amino acids. Germline V gene sequence: CDR1 LNHDA, CDR2 SQIVND (reference sequence).

This chain connects TRBV20-1 to TRBJ2-3; a possible D gene is TRBD2 (7 bases). Germline V gene lookup returns CDR1 DFQATT and CDR2 SNEGSKA (reference sequence). The CDR3 length is 16 residues. Trimming left V 7 bases short and J 0 bases short, with 20 bases between. The CDR3 bases are TGCAGTGTTGGCGGTGAGGGGGGGGTCAGCACAGATACGCAGTATTTT. Amino acid sequence: CSVGGEGGVSTDTQYF.

V gene TRBV7-9 combines with J gene TRBJ1-1; 7 nucleotides agree with TRBD1. After removal of 2 bases from V and 4 bases from J, the junction contained 4 bases not matched to a gene. CDR3 length: 14 residues. Germline CDR1 and CDR2: SEHNR and FQNEAQ (reference sequence). The DNA for the CDR3 is TGTGCCAGCAGCTTAACAGGGGTGAGCACTGAAGCTTTCTTT. Amino acids: CASSLTGVSTEAFF. Drawing the rest from reference TRBV7-9 and TRBJ1-1, the complete variable domain is DTGVSQNPRHKITKRGQNVTFRCDPISEHNRLYWYRQTLGQGPEFLTYFQNEAQLEKSRLLSDRFSAERPKGSFSTLEIQRTEQGDSAMYLCASSLTGVSTEAFFGQGTRLTVV.

The rearrangement uses TRBV27 and TRBJ1-2; 7 positions match TRBD1. V lost 7 bases, J lost 2 bases, and 1 base stayed unmatched. Germline-derived CDR1 and CDR2 are MNHEY and SMNVEV (reference sequence). CDR3 size: 12 residues. The CDR3 loop is CASMTGNYGYTF. CDR3 coding DNA: TGTGCCAGCATGACAGGGAACTATGGCTACACCTTC.

The rearrangement joins TRBV7-8 to TRBJ2-4; perhaps D is TRBD1 or TRBD2 (5 bases each). CDR1 and CDR2 from the germline V gene are SGHVS and FQNEAQ. Trimming stripped 4 bases from V and 0 bases from J, with 13 bases between. This CDR3 has 16 residues. The CDR3, as DNA: TGTGCCAGCAGCTGGGGACCGACCCTAGCCAAAAACATTCAGTACTTC. This sequence encodes CASSWGPTLAKNIQYF.

This chain connects TRBV4-1 to TRBJ2-7; D uncertain. V shed 1 base and J shed 3 bases, with 7 bases lying between them. The germline CDR1 and CDR2 sequences are MGHRA and YSYEKL. The CDR3 spans 13 residues. CDR3 loop: CASSQGTDYEQYF. The CDR3, as DNA: TGCGCCAGCAGCCAAGGGACCGACTACGAGCAGTACTTC.

The chain has TRBV29-1 and TRBJ1-1; TRBD1 might be the D (5 bases). V dropped 2 bases and J dropped 6 bases, with 10 bases sitting between them. The CDR3 is made up of 12 amino acids. The V gene's germline CDR1 is SQVTM and CDR2 ANQGSEA. The CDR3 DNA sequence: TGCAGCGTTGAACTCCGGGGGTCTGAAGCTTTCTTT. This sequence encodes CSVELRGSEAFF.

This clonotype has just one count. J is TRBJ1-1 and V is TRBV5-4; no firm D call. The germline V and J ends were trimmed by 2 bases and 5 bases, with 7 bases remaining between them. Germline V gives CDR1 SGHNT, CDR2 YYREEE (reference sequence). The CDR3 sequence is 12 residues long. CDR3 region: CASSFGETEAFF. The CDR3 coding sequence is TGTGCCAGCAGCTTCGGGGAAACTGAAGCTTTCTTT.

V is TRBV6-2 or TRBV6-3 and J is TRBJ2-1; D is unclear. Germline CDR1 reads MNHEY; CDR2 reads SVGEGT. The CDR3 loop spans 15 amino acids. Deletions cut 2 bases from V and 4 bases from J, with 12 bases between. The CDR3 spells CASSYREERYNEQFF. The CDR3, as DNA: TGTGCCAGCAGTTACAGAGAAGAACGATACAATGAGCAGTTCTTC.

The chain links TRBV7-9 to TRBJ1-1; D remains unclear. The CDR3 is made up of 15 amino acids. Trimming cost V 3 bases and J 1 base, with 12 bases left between them. Germline CDR1 SEHNR, CDR2 FQNEAQ (reference sequence). The CDR3 sequence is CASSFSVGRNTEAFF. The DNA for the CDR3 is TGTGCCAGCAGCTTTTCGGTAGGGCGGAACACTGAAGCTTTCTTT.

V usage is TRBV4-2 and J usage is TRBJ1-5; D might be TRBD1 (5 bases). CDR3 size: 16 residues. Germline V gives CDR1 LGHNA, CDR2 YNFKEQ. Trimming removed 5 bases from V and 2 bases from J, with 16 bases in between. The CDR3 loop reads CASSGRQSLGNQPQHF. CDR3 nucleotides: TGTGCCAGCAGCGGCCGACAGTCTCTCGGCAATCAGCCCCAGCATTTT.

V is TRBV5-6 and J is TRBJ2-3, with a possible D match to TRBD2 (5 bases). V was pared by 5 bases and J by 4 bases, with 17 bases between. This CDR3 spans 15 amino acids. Germline values: CDR1 SGHDT, CDR2 YYEEEE. CDR3 bases: TGTGCCAGCAGTAAGGACTTAGTGGTCGCAGATACGCAGTATTTT. This translates into CASSKDLVVADTQYF.

The chain carries TRBV5-6 and TRBJ2-1; D unclear. The CDR3 has 13 residues. The germline V and J ends were trimmed by 0 bases and 10 bases, with 11 bases remaining between them. Germline lookup yields CDR1 SGHDT and CDR2 YYEEEE. CDR3 region: CASSLALVGEQFF. CDR3 in DNA: TGTGCCAGCAGCTTGGCGCTAGTAGGCGAGCAGTTCTTC.

The chain carries TRBV27 and TRBJ2-7; D may be TRBD2 (7 bases). Germline V gene data show CDR1 as MNHEY and CDR2 as SMNVEV (reference sequence). With 10 bases removed from V and 6 bases from J, the gap between germline ends came to 19 bases. The CDR3 is made up of 13 amino acids. CDR3 DNA sequence: TGTGCCATCTCATCACTCGGGGGGCCCGAGCAGTACTTC. Its protein is CAISSLGGPEQYF.